This T cell receptor (beta chain) was sequenced for a study of blood T cell repertoires in COVID-19. Looking at the study overall: Acute and convalescent COVID-19 specimens originated in the United States, Italy and Spain. PBMCs, B-cell-depleted T cells, or T cells provided the cDNA or gDNA that made up the material.

Clones were read by immunoSEQ multiplex PCR, and TCRdb kept only the in-frame ones, dropping some. Among roughly 170,000 clones listed, under 80% were seen once. CDR3 length: 16 amino acids. V shed 6 bases, J shed 5 bases, and the junction held 16 bases outside the gene matches. Germline CDR1 reads ENHRY; CDR2 reads SYGVKD. This clonotype was obtained from a woman older than 75 with acute or convalescent COVID-19. The chain has TRBV10-3 and TRBJ2-7; TRBD2 matches 7 bases. The sequenced sample was peripheral blood. CDR3 nucleotide sequence: TGTGCCATCAGAGGGGATATGGCGGGAGTTACGAACGAGCAGTACTTC. Protein sequence: CAIRGDMAGVTNEQYF.